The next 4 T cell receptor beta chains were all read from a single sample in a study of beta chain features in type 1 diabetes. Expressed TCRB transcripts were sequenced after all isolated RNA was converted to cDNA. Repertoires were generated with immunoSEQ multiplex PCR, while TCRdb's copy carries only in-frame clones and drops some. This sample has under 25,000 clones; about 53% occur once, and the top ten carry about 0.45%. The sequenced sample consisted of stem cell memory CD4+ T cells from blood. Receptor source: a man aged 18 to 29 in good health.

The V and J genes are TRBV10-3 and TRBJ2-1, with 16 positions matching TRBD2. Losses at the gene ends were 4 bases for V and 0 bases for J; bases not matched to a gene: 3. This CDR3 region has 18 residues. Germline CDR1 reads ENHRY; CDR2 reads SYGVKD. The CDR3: CAISGGLAGGSSYNEQFF. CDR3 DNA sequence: TGTGCCATCAGTGGGGGACTAGCGGGAGGGAGCTCCTACAATGAGCAGTTCTTC.

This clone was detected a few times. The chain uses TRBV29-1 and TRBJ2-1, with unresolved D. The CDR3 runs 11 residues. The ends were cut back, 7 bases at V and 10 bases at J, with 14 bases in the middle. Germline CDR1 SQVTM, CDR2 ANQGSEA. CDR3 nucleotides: TGCAGCGCCACTCGCTTAACCGAGCAGTTCTTC. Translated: CSATRLTEQFF.

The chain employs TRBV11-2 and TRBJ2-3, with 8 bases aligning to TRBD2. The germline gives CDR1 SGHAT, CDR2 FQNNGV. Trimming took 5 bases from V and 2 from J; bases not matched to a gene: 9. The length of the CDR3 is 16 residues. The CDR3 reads CASSLGGGRNTDTQYF. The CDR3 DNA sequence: TGTGCCAGCAGCCTAGGCGGCGGGAGGAACACAGATACGCAGTATTTT.

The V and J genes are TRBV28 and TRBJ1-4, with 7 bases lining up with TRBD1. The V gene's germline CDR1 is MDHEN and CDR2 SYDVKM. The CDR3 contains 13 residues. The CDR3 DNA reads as TGTGGCACTCGAACCGGGACAGATGAAAAACTGTTTTTT. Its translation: CGTRTGTDEKLFF. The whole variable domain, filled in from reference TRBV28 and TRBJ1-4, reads DVKVTQSSRYLVKRTGEKVFLECVQDMDHENMFWYRQDPGLGLRLIYFSYDVKMKEKGDIPEGYSVSREKKERFSLILESASTNQTSMYLCGTRTGTDEKLFFGSGTQLSVL.